Below, 25 T cell receptor beta chains from the same sample are listed, as sequenced in a study of spatial heterogeneity in lung cancer. Study-level findings and limits: One measure, the expanded intratumoral alpha and beta TCR count, tracked tumor mutation counts.

TCRdb re-called the 5' RACE reads with MiXCR, one entry per CDR3 protein. The sample lists more than 10,000 distinct CDR3 sequences; 5.6% were seen once. No antigens are known for them. Documented time point: sample taken at primary tumor resection. Specimen: lung tumor tissue, collected at surgery. All receptors come from a female donor with early-stage non-small cell lung cancer.

This clonotype was found a few times. This beta chain slipped into a library made for alpha chains as a stray read, so its size is not meaningful. The J gene is TRBJ1-6, the V gene TRBV20-1; D is uncertain. Germline V gene data show CDR1 as DFQATT and CDR2 as SNEGSKA (reference sequence). This CDR3 spans 16 amino acids. V gave up 0 bases and J gave up 7 bases, with 16 bases separating them. CDR3 coding DNA: TGCAGTGCTAGAGATCGGGGAAAAGGGCGAAATTCACCCCTCCACTTT. Translating gives CSARDRGKGRNSPLHF.

This clonotype was recorded at least ten times. Because this beta chain is a stray read in a library intended to capture alpha chains, its abundance should not be given much weight. For the CDR3, the DNA is TGCGCCAGCAGCCTCTGGAGGGGGGCCTACGAGCAGTACTTC. Its translation: CASSLWRGAYEQYF. This chain links TRBV4-1 with TRBJ2-7, with D perhaps matching TRBD1 or TRBD2 (6 bases each). Germline V gene sequence: CDR1 MGHRA, CDR2 YSYEKL. The CDR3 consists of 14 residues. V dropped 4 bases and J dropped 2 bases, with 12 bases sitting between them.

The table lists this clonotype with many counts. This beta chain is an unintended read in a library built for alpha chains; its size means little. V is TRBV7-9 and J is TRBJ2-7; TRBD1 matches 7 bases. Trimming at V came to 5 bases and at J to 3 bases, leaving 16 bases not matched to a gene. The CDR3 loop spans 17 amino acids. Germline CDR1 is SEHNR and CDR2 is FQNEAQ (reference sequence). CDR3 coding DNA: TGTGCCAGCAGCGGAGTGTCCCGACAGGGCCCCGTCTACGAGCAGTACTTC. This encodes CASSGVSRQGPVYEQYF.

In its sample, this clonotype was seen many times. This beta chain turned up in a library designed for alpha chains; as an off-target read, its abundance says little. V and J are TRBV6-5 and TRBJ1-6; D is unclear. Germline V gene data show CDR1 as MNHEY and CDR2 as SVGAGI. The CDR3 runs to 15 residues. The V gene lost 2 bases and the J gene lost 7 bases, with 12 bases spanning the gap. The CDR3 nucleotides are TGTGCCAGCAGTTACGAGACACGGAGAAATTCACCCCTCCACTTT. Its protein is CASSYETRRNSPLHF.

In its sample, this clonotype was seen many times. Within a library made for alpha chains, this beta chain is off target, and its count is uninformative. This rearrangement joins TRBV4-2 to TRBJ1-2; D not certain. The CDR3 is made up of 13 amino acids. Germline-derived CDR1 and CDR2 are LGHNA and YNFKEQ. The V and J ends lost 0 bases and 5 bases respectively, with 7 bases between them. CDR3 sequence (DNA): TGTGCCAGCAGCCAAGATGGATCTTATGGCTACACCTTC. The encoded protein is CASSQDGSYGYTF.

This clonotype rates as medium-sized. As an off-target read in a library built for alpha chains, this beta chain has a frequency of little significance. The chain employs TRBV25-1 and TRBJ2-3, with TRBD1 as a possible D gene (5 bases). This CDR3 spans 14 amino acids. Per the germline V gene, CDR1 is MGHDK and CDR2 is SYGVNS. V dropped 1 base and J dropped 1 base, with 6 bases sitting between them. CDR3 sequence: CASSEFRGTDTQYF. For the CDR3, the DNA is TGTGCCAGCAGTGAATTCAGGGGCACAGATACGCAGTATTTT.

Many counts were recorded for this clonotype. Because this beta chain is a stray read in a library intended to capture alpha chains, its abundance should not be given much weight. V and J are TRBV6-1 and TRBJ2-3; no clear D. The V end lost 4 bases, the J end lost 5 bases, and 7 bases lay between the germline ends. This CDR3 comprises 12 residues. CDR1 is MNHNS, CDR2 SASEGT, per germline. The CDR3 is CASSVLGDTQYF. CDR3 coding DNA: TGTGCCAGCAGTGTTTTGGGAGATACGCAGTATTTT.

This clonotype was found many times. Because this beta chain is a stray read in a library intended to capture alpha chains, its abundance should not be given much weight. J is TRBJ2-3 and V is TRBV20-1; D remains ambiguous. V was cut by 3 bases and J by 0 bases, with 7 bases left in between. Germline V gives CDR1 DFQATT, CDR2 SNEGSKA (reference sequence). The CDR3 runs 13 residues. This CDR3 is CSASFRSTDTQYF. In DNA, the CDR3 is TGCAGTGCTAGCTTCCGGAGCACAGATACGCAGTATTTT.

The sample holds many counts of this clonotype. Found in a library prepared for alpha chains, this beta chain is an off-target read, and its abundance has little meaning. The chain is built from TRBV7-2 and TRBJ1-5; TRBD1 might be the D (6 bases). The CDR3 runs 16 residues. Germline lookup yields CDR1 SGHTA and CDR2 FQGNSA. V was pared by 6 bases and J by 0 bases, with 15 bases between. CDR3 sequence: CASRLSGHLSNQPQHF. The CDR3 nucleotides are TGTGCCAGCAGACTATCGGGACACCTTAGCAATCAGCCCCAGCATTTT.

By share, this clonotype ranks as medium-sized. Found in a library prepared for alpha chains, this beta chain is an off-target read, and its abundance has little meaning. The V gene is TRBV12-3 or TRBV12-4, the J gene TRBJ2-1, with 15 bases identical to TRBD2. This CDR3 spans 16 amino acids. J lost 9 bases, V lost 6 bases, and 9 bases had no gene match. The CDR3 spells CASRRPGLAGGGEQFF. The CDR3 DNA is TGTGCCAGCAGAAGGCCGGGACTAGCGGGGGGAGGTGAGCAGTTCTTC.

This clonotype was observed many times. This beta chain lies outside the target of a library built for alpha chains; its clone size means little. This sequence joins TRBV12-3 or TRBV12-4 and TRBJ1-5, with 9 bases identical to TRBD1. The V gene end was trimmed by 6 bases and the J gene end by 4 bases; junction bases not matched to a gene: 10. The CDR3 consists of 16 residues. The DNA of the CDR3 is TGTGCCAGCAGGAGACAGGGGGGAACGGGAAATCAGCCCCAGCATTTT. Protein: CASRRQGGTGNQPQHF.

This clonotype was counted ten times or more. This beta chain is a stray sequence in a library constructed for alpha chains; its clone size is not meaningful. V is TRBV6-1 and J is TRBJ2-5; D might be TRBD2 (7 bases). Germline V gene sequence: CDR1 MNHNS, CDR2 SASEGT. Between the trimmed V and J ends, which lost 0 bases and 0 bases, there was a span of 17 bases. The CDR3 is made up of 18 amino acids. In DNA form, the CDR3 reads TGTGCCAGCAGTGAAGCGCTTGGGGGGGCCCCGTACCAAGAGACCCAGTACTTC. Translation gives CASSEALGGAPYQETQYF.

This clonotype showed up many times. Because the library targeted alpha chains, this beta chain is an off-target read whose size means little. The gene calls are TRBV4-1 and TRBJ1-1, with D perhaps TRBD1 (6 bases). Germline V gene data show CDR1 as MGHRA and CDR2 as YSYEKL. The CDR3 spans 14 residues. V was clipped by 6 bases and J by 1 base, with 12 bases between them. The CDR3 region has the DNA TGCGCCAGCAGGCAACAGGGTGCGAACACTGAAGCTTTCTTT. This encodes CASRQQGANTEAFF.

This clonotype occurred many times. This beta chain turned up in a library designed for alpha chains; as an off-target read, its abundance says little. This chain uses TRBV30 with TRBJ2-2, with D perhaps matching TRBD1 (7 bases). Germline V gene sequence: CDR1 GTSNPN, CDR2 SVGIG (reference sequence). V lost 4 bases to trimming and J lost 3 bases, with 12 bases between them. This CDR3 has 14 residues. The DNA of the CDR3 is TGTGCCTGGACCGACAGGGAGGACACCGGGGAGCTGTTTTTT. This encodes CAWTDREDTGELFF.

This clonotype has at least ten counts. This beta chain turned up in a library designed for alpha chains; as an off-target read, its abundance says little. V is TRBV12-3 or TRBV12-4 and J is TRBJ1-3; TRBD1 agrees at 8 bases. The V and J ends lost 7 bases and 0 bases, in that order; junction bases with no gene match: 8. The CDR3 extends over 16 amino acids. This chain's CDR3 is CASTLTGGYSGNTIYF. The CDR3 nucleotides read TGTGCCAGCACCCTCACAGGGGGGTACTCTGGAAACACCATATATTTT.

Judged by abundance, this clonotype is medium-sized (0.01 to 0.1%). This beta chain is a stray read from a library made for alpha chains; its abundance is not meaningful. This chain connects TRBV5-1 to TRBJ2-7, with 7 bases fitting TRBD1. V shed 0 bases and J 1 base; nucleotides not matched to a gene: 4. CDR3 size: 15 residues. The germline CDR1 and CDR2 sequences are SGHRS and YFSETQ. The CDR3 bases are TGCGCCAGCAGCTTGGAGGCAGGGGGTTCCTACGAGCAGTACTTC. This sequence encodes CASSLEAGGSYEQYF.

This clonotype has a count of ten or more. This beta chain is an unintended read in a library built for alpha chains; its size means little. The chain combines TRBV7-9 with TRBJ2-5; 7 nucleotides align to TRBD1. The V gene's germline CDR1 is SEHNR and CDR2 FQNEAQ (reference sequence). The CDR3 has 14 amino acids. V lost 3 bases to trimming and J lost 5 bases; unmatched junction nucleotides: 6. The CDR3 sequence: CASSFRQGRETQYF. CDR3 sequence (DNA): TGTGCCAGCAGCTTCCGACAGGGACGGGAGACCCAGTACTTC.

This clonotype showed up many times. Because the library targeted alpha chains, this beta chain is an off-target read whose size means little. The chain couples TRBV2 to TRBJ1-6; D may be TRBD1 (6 bases). This CDR3 has 15 amino acids. Trimming shortened V by 6 bases and J by 4 bases, and 13 bases separated the two germline ends. The germline V gene has CDR1 SNHLY and CDR2 FYNNEI. DNA of the CDR3: TGTGCCAGCAGCCTAGGTACAGGGTATAATTCACCCCTCCACTTT. It codes for CASSLGTGYNSPLHF.

This clonotype was seen repeatedly, ten times or more. This beta chain lies outside the target of a library built for alpha chains; its clone size means little. The V call is TRBV6-2 or TRBV6-3, the J call TRBJ1-4, with D perhaps TRBD1 (5 bases). The CDR3 is made up of 15 amino acids. Germline CDR1 MNHEY, CDR2 SVGEGT. The V end was cut by 1 base, the J end by 5 bases, with 11 bases between. CDR3 region: CASSYFQGGNEKLFF. The CDR3 coding sequence is TGTGCCAGCAGTTACTTCCAGGGCGGCAATGAAAAACTGTTTTTT.

This clonotype was seen repeatedly, ten times or more. This beta chain came through as a stray read in a library set up for alpha chains, and its size says little. The CDR3 reads CASSLGRRGRRTEAFF. The CDR3, as DNA: TGTGCCAGCAGCTTAGGACGGAGGGGGCGTCGAACTGAAGCTTTCTTT. The gene calls are TRBV7-9 and TRBJ1-1; 7 bases align to TRBD1. Germline V lookup: CDR1 SEHNR, CDR2 FQNEAQ (reference sequence). The CDR3 runs to 16 residues. V was pared by 1 base and J by 5 bases, with 10 bases of the junction left unmatched.

This clonotype appeared many times. In a library made to pick up alpha chains, this beta chain is a stray read with a size that means little. The chain combines TRBV23-1 with TRBJ2-1; D gene uncertain. TRBV23-1 is treated as an ORF (open reading frame) with a function not yet certain. V lost 1 base and J lost 7, with 11 bases in between. This CDR3 is 14 amino acids long. The CDR3 region is CASSQWSRKNEQFF. DNA of the CDR3: TGCGCCAGCAGTCAATGGTCAAGGAAAAATGAGCAGTTCTTC.

This clonotype was seen at least ten times. This beta chain is an off-target read within a library intended for alpha chains, so its frequency means little. The chain recombines TRBV12-3 or TRBV12-4 with TRBJ1-4, with 7 bases lining up with TRBD1. The CDR3 length is 17 residues. V gave up 4 bases and J gave up 0 bases; unmatched junction bases: 8. CDR3 sequence (DNA): TGTGCCAGCAGTTATCGGACAGGATCTGCAACTAATGAAAAACTGTTTTTT. This codes for CASSYRTGSATNEKLFF.

As regards this clonotype: The library was designed around alpha chains, so this beta chain is a stray read whose abundance carries little weight. The chain has TRBV7-6 and TRBJ2-7; tentatively, D is TRBD1 or TRBD2 (6 bases each). V lost 5 bases, J lost 3 bases, and 23 bases lay in between. The CDR3 is 17 residues long. Per the germline V gene, CDR1 is SGHVS and CDR2 is FNYEAQ. This CDR3 reads CASSPRTSGGGNYEQYF. The CDR3 DNA sequence: TGTGCCAGCAGCCCCCGCACGAGCGGAGGGGGGAACTACGAGCAGTACTTC.

By proportion, this clonotype is medium-sized. Little can be read into the size of this beta chain, an off-target read in a library designed for alpha chains. This chain connects TRBV12-3 or TRBV12-4 to TRBJ2-1; D is undetermined. Trimming removed 1 base from V and 7 bases from J, with 8 bases in between. There are 13 residues in the CDR3. The CDR3 loop reads CASSLVGPNEQFF. In DNA form, the CDR3 reads TGTGCCAGCAGTTTAGTTGGGCCAAATGAGCAGTTCTTC.

This clonotype has at least ten counts. This beta chain is off target for a library built for alpha chains, so its abundance means little. The CDR3 region has the DNA TGTGCCAGCAGCTTAGATACACCTGCCGTCTATGGCTACACCTTC. It specifies CASSLDTPAVYGYTF. J is TRBJ1-2 and V is TRBV7-2; the D is unclear. CDR3 size: 15 residues. The V end was cut by 1 base, the J end by 4 bases, with 13 bases between. Germline values: CDR1 SGHTA, CDR2 FQGNSA.